These 12 T cell receptor beta chains came from one sample sequenced in a study of cytotoxic CD8 clonotypes in ibrutinib-treated CLL. Clones were sequenced by immunoSEQ multiplex PCR, and TCRdb holds only the in-frame ones, with some missing. This sample has 160,000 or so clones, with about 84% found just once. The material sequenced was PBMCs, taken after 24 months of ibrutinib treatment. These receptors originate from a human donor with chronic lymphocytic leukemia.

The J gene is TRBJ2-4, the V gene TRBV28; D unresolved. The V and J ends lost 5 bases and 5 bases respectively, with 13 bases between them. The CDR3 extends over 14 amino acids. Germline lookup yields CDR1 MDHEN and CDR2 SYDVKM. The CDR3 sequence is CASSPPPSQNIQYF. CDR3 DNA sequence: TGTGCCAGCAGTCCCCCCCCCTCTCAAAACATTCAGTACTTC.

The chain is built from TRBV4-2 and TRBJ2-3; the D is unclear. Deletions cut 0 bases from V and 4 bases from J, with 14 bases between. The V gene's germline CDR1 is LGHNA and CDR2 YNFKEQ. The CDR3 is 16 amino acids. In DNA, the CDR3 is TGTGCCAGCAGCCAAGATGGCTTTTCGGGCTCAGATACGCAGTATTTT. It yields the protein CASSQDGFSGSDTQYF.

The gene calls are TRBV12-5 and TRBJ1-1; D unclear. Germline V gene data show CDR1 as LGHNT and CDR2 as FRNRAP. V was clipped by 10 bases and J by 1 base, with 13 bases between them. This CDR3 spans 13 amino acids. The CDR3 DNA follows: TGTGCTACCCGAGGAGACGAGAACACTGAAGCTTTCTTT. Its protein is CATRGDENTEAFF.

The CDR3 DNA follows: TGTGCCAGCAGCGGGGTTGGCAATGAGCAGTTCTTC. Translated, it gives CASSGVGNEQFF. The gene calls are TRBV7-9 and TRBJ2-1, with D hard to call. The V gene lost 5 bases and the J gene lost 6 bases, with 8 bases spanning the gap. There are 12 residues in the CDR3. Germline V gene data show CDR1 as SEHNR and CDR2 as FQNEAQ (reference sequence).

J is TRBJ2-1 and V is TRBV28; D is tentatively TRBD1 or TRBD2 (5 bases each). The CDR3 has 16 residues. Germline CDR1 and CDR2: MDHEN and SYDVKM. Trimming cost V 3 bases and J 8 bases, with 20 bases left between them. The CDR3 DNA is TGTGCCAGCAGTTTCCGCCCTGGTCCGGGACCTGATGAGCAGTTCTTC. Residues: CASSFRPGPGPDEQFF.

This clone was recorded a few times. The rearrangement uses TRBV19 and TRBJ1-1; D unresolved. CDR1 LNHDA and CDR2 SQIVND come from the germline V gene (reference sequence). Trimming left V 2 bases short and J 1 base short, with 8 bases between. CDR3 size: 14 residues. The DNA for the CDR3 is TGTGCCAGTAGTATACGGACGGGGAACACTGAAGCTTTCTTT. This codes for CASSIRTGNTEAFF.

This chain links TRBV19 with TRBJ1-2; 11 bases line up with TRBD1. The J segment lost 3 bases and the V segment lost 9 bases, leaving 9 bases of the junction unmatched. This CDR3 has 15 amino acids. Per the germline V gene, CDR1 is LNHDA and CDR2 is SQIVND (reference sequence). This chain's CDR3 is CASVDRGHVDYGYTF. The CDR3 DNA reads TGTGCCAGCGTGGACAGGGGGCATGTCGACTATGGCTACACCTTC.

The genes are TRBV6-7 and TRBJ2-7, with 7 bases fitting TRBD1. TRBV6-7 is noted as an ORF with a role that remains uncertain. This CDR3 region has 16 residues. The ends lost 2 bases at V and 7 bases at J; junction bases unmatched: 14. CDR3: CASSYALGQRRREQYF. In nucleotides, the CDR3 is TGTGCCAGCAGTTACGCATTGGGACAGAGGAGAAGGGAGCAGTACTTC.

The V gene is TRBV6-1, the J gene TRBJ1-2, with unresolved D. The CDR3 totals 14 residues. Germline CDR1 is MNHNS and CDR2 is SASEGT. V lost 6 bases and J lost 3, with 14 bases in between. CDR3 in DNA: TGTGCCAGCAGAGTGACCCACGCGGACTATGGCTACACCTTC. It codes for CASRVTHADYGYTF.

The chain uses TRBV7-2 and TRBJ2-3; D unresolved. From germline, CDR1 is SGHTA and CDR2 FQGNSA. Trimming took off 3 bases at V and 0 bases at J, with 7 bases between the two ends. The CDR3 extends over 14 amino acids. The CDR3 region is CASSFYASTDTQYF. As DNA, the CDR3 is TGTGCCAGCAGCTTTTATGCTAGCACAGATACGCAGTATTTT.

This sequence joins TRBV4-1 and TRBJ1-2; no definite D call. V was cut by 4 bases and J by 5 bases, with 11 bases left in between. The CDR3 is 13 amino acids. In germline, CDR1 is MGHRA, CDR2 YSYEKL. CDR3 nucleotide sequence: TGCGCCAGCAGCCGTGCGGCAGCTTATGGCTACACCTTC. Amino acid sequence: CASSRAAAYGYTF.

The chain carries TRBV5-6 and TRBJ1-5; TRBD1 matches at 10 bases. Unmatched junction bases numbered 5, after V lost 2 bases and J lost 6 bases. The CDR3 is 15 residues long. CDR1 and CDR2 from the germline V gene are SGHDT and YYEEEE. CDR3 sequence (DNA): TGTGCCAGCAGCTTAGGGACAGGGGTCGGTCAGCCCCAGCATTTT. Translating it yields CASSLGTGVGQPQHF.